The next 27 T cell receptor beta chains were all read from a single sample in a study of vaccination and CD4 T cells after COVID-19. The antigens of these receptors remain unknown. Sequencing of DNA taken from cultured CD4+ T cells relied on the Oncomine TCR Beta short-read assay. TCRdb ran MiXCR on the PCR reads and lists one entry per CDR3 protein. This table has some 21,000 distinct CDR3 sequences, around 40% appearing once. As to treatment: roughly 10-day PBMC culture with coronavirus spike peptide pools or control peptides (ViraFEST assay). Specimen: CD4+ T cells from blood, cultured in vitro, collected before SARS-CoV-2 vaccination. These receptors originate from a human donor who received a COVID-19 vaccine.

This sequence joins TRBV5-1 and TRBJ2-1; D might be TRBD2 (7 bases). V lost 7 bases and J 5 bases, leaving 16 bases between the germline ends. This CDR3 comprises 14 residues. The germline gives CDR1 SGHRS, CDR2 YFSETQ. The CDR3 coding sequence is TGCGCCAGCTCGATCCGGGGGGCCAACAATGAGCAGTTCTTC. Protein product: CASSIRGANNEQFF.

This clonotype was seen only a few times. The CDR3 is CSARVGLAGGPITYNEQFF. The DNA of the CDR3 is TGCAGTGCTAGAGTGGGCCTAGCGGGGGGACCGATTACTTACAATGAGCAGTTCTTC. The gene calls are TRBV20-1 and TRBJ2-1; 11 bases fit TRBD2. Germline loops: CDR1 DFQATT, CDR2 SNEGSKA (reference sequence). With 1 base clipped from V and 4 bases from J, the junction kept 15 bases outside the gene matches. This CDR3 comprises 19 residues.

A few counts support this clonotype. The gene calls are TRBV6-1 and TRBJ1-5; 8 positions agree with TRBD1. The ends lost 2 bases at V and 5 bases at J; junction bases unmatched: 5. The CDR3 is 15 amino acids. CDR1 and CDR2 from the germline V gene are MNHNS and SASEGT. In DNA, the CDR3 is TGTGCCAGCAGTGAAAGTGGCAGGGGGCATCAGCCCCAGCATTTT. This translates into CASSESGRGHQPQHF.

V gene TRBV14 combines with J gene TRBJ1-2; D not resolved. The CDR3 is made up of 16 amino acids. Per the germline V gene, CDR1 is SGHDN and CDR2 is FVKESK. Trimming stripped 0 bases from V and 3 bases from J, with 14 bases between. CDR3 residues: CASSQEAAFGDYGYTF. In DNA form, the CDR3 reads TGTGCCAGCAGCCAAGAGGCGGCATTTGGGGACTATGGCTACACCTTC.

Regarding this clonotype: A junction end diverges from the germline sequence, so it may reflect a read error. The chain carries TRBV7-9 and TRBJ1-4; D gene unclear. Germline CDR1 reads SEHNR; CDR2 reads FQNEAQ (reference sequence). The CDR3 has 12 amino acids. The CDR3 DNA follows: TGTGCCAGCAGCTTATTTGAGGGATATATCGATTTT. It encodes CASSLFEGYIDF.

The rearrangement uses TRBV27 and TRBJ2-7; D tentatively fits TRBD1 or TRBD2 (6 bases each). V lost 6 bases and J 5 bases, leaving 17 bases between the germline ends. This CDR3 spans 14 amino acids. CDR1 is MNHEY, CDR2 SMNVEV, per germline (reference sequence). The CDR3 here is CASSRGTIGNEQYF. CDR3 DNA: TGTGCCAGCAGCCGGGGGACAATCGGGAACGAGCAGTACTTC.

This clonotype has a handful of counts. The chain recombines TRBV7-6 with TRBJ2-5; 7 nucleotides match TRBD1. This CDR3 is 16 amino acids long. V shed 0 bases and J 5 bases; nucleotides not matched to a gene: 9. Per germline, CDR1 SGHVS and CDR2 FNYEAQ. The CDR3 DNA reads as TGTGCCAGCAGCTTAGCCACGACAGGGTGGACGGAGACCCAGTACTTC. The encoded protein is CASSLATTGWTETQYF.

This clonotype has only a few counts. CDR3 nucleotides: TGCAGTGCTAGTCCCGGACAGAGCAATCAGCCCCAGCATTTT. Protein sequence: CSASPGQSNQPQHF. The genes are TRBV20-1 and TRBJ1-5; tentatively, D is TRBD1 (6 bases). This CDR3 has 14 residues. The germline V gene has CDR1 DFQATT and CDR2 SNEGSKA (reference sequence). With 3 bases removed from V and 1 base from J, the gap between germline ends came to 10 bases.

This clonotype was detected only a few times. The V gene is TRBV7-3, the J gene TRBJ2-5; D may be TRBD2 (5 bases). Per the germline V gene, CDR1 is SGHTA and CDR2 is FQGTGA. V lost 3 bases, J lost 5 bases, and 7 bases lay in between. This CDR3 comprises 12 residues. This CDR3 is CASSFPGETQYF. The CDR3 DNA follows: TGTGCCAGCAGCTTCCCGGGGGAGACCCAGTACTTC.

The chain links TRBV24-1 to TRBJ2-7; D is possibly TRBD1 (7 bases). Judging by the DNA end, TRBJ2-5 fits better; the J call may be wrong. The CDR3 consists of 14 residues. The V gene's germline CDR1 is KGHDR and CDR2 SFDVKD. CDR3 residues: CATSGQGGAETQYF. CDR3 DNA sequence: TGTGCCACCAGTGGGCAGGGGGGCGCAGAGACCCAGTACTTC.

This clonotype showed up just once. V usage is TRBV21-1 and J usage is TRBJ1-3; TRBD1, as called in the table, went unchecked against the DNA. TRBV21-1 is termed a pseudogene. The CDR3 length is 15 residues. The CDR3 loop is CASSKNGRGGDTIYF. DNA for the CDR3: TGTGCCAGCAGCAAAAACGGCAGGGGAGGAGACACCATATATTTT.

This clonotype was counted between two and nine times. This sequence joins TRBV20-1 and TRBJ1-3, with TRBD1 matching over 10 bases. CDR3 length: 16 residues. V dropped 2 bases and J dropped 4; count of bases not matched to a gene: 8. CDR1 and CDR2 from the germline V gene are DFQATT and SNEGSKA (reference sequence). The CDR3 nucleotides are TGCAGTGCTAGACCCCCGGGACAGGGGAGAGGAAACACCATATATTTT. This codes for CSARPPGQGRGNTIYF.

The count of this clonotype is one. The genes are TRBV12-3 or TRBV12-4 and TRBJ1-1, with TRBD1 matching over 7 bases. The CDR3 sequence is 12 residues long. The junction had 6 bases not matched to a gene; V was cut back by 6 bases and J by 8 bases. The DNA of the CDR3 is TGTGCCAGCAGCCGTGCGACAGGGGAAGCTTTCTTT. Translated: CASSRATGEAFF.

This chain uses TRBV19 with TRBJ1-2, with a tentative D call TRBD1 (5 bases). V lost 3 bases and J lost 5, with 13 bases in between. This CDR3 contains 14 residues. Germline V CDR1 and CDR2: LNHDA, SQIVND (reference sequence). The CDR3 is CASSMSGQGYGYTF. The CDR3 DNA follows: TGTGCCAGTAGTATGTCAGGCCAGGGATATGGCTACACCTTC.

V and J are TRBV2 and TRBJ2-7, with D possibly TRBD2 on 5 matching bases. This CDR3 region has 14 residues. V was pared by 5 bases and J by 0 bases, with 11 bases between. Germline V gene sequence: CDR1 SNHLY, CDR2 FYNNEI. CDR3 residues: CASSPDRDSYEQYF. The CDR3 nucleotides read TGTGCCAGCAGTCCAGACCGGGACTCCTACGAGCAGTACTTC. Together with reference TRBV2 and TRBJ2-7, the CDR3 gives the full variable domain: EPEVTQTPSHQVTQMGQEVILRCVPISNHLYFYWYRQILGQKVEFLVSFYNNEISEKSEIFDDQFSVERPDGSNFTLKIRSTKLEDSAMYFCASSPDRDSYEQYFGPGTRLTVT.

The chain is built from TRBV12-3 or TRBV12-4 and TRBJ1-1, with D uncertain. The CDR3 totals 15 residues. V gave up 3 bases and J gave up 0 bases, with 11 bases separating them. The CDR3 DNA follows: TGTGCCAGCAGTTTCAGCGATTCCATGAACACTGAAGCTTTCTTT. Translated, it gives CASSFSDSMNTEAFF.

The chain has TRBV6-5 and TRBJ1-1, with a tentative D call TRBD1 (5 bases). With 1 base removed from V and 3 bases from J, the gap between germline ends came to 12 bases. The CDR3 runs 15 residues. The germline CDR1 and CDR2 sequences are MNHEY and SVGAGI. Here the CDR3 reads CASSYLVQGDTEAFF. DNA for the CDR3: TGTGCCAGCAGTTACTTGGTTCAAGGGGACACTGAAGCTTTCTTT.

CDR3 region: CASSLEGLVHEQFF. CDR3 bases: TGTGCCAGCAGCTTGGAGGGCCTGGTTCATGAGCAGTTCTTC. V gene TRBV7-8 combines with J gene TRBJ2-1; D is possibly TRBD2 (6 bases). Deletions cut 3 bases from V and 8 bases from J, with 14 bases between. CDR1 and CDR2 from the germline V gene are SGHVS and FQNEAQ. The CDR3 is 14 residues long. Looking up the rest from reference TRBV7-8 and TRBJ2-1 gives the full variable domain: GAGVSQSPRYKVAKRGQDVALRCDPISGHVSLFWYQQALGQGPEFLTYFQNEAQLDKSGLPSDRFFAERPEGSVSTLKIQRTQQEDSAVYLCASSLEGLVHEQFFGPGTRLTVL.

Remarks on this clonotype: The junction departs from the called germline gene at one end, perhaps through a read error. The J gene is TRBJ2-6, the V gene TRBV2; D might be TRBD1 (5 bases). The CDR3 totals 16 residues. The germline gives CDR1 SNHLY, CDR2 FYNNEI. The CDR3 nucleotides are TGTGCCAGCAGTGAAGCCAGGGTAACTGGGGCCAACGTCCTGGCTTTC. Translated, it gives CASSEARVTGANVLAF.

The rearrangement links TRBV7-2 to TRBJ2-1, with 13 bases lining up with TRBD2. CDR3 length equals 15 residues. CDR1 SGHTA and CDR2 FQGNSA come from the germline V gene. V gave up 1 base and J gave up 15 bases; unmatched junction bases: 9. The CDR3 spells CASSLELAGGAAPFF. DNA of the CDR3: TGTGCCAGCAGCTTAGAACTAGCGGGGGGGGCCGCTCCGTTCTTC.

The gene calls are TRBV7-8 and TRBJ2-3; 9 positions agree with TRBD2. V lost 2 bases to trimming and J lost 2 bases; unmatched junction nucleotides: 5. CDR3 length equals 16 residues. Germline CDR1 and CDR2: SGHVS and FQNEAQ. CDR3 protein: CASSLMRGGLTDTQYF. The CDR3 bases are TGTGCCAGCAGCTTAATGCGGGGGGGCCTCACAGATACGCAGTATTTT.

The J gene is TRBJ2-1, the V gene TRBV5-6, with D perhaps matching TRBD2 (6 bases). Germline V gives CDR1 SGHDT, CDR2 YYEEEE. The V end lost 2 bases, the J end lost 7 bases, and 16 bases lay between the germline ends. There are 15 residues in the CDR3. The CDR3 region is CASSFGGPRGNEQFF. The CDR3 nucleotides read TGTGCCAGCAGCTTCGGAGGGCCCCGAGGGAATGAGCAGTTCTTC. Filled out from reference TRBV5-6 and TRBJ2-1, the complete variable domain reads DAGVTQSPTHLIKTRGQQVTLRCSPKSGHDTVSWYQQALGQGPQFIFQYYEEEERQRGNFPDRFSGHQFPNYSSELNVNALLLGDSALYLCASSFGGPRGNEQFFGPGTRLTVL.

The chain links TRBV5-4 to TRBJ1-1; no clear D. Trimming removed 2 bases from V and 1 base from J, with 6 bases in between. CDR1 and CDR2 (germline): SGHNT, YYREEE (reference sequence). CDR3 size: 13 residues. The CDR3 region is CASSFITNTEAFF. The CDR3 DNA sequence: TGTGCCAGCAGCTTCATTACGAACACTGAAGCTTTCTTT.

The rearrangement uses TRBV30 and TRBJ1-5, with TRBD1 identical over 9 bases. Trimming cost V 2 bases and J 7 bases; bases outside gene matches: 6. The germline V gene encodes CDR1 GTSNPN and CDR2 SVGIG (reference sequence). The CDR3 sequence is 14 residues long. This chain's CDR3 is CAWSPGTGYQPQHF. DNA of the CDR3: TGTGCCTGGAGTCCCGGGACAGGGTACCAGCCCCAGCATTTT.

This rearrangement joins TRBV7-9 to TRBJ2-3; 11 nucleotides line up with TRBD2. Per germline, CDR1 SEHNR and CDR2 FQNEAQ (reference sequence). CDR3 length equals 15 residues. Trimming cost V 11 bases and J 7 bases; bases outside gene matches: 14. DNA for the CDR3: TGTGCCGGAGCAACCCTAGCGGGGGGACTTTATACGCAGTATTTT. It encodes CAGATLAGGLYTQYF.

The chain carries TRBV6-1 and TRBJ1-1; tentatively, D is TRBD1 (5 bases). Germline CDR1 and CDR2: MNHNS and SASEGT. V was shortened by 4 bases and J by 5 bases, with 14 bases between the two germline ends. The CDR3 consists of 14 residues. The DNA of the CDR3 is TGTGCCAGCAGTGGAGTCGTCAGGGAAACTGAAGCTTTCTTT. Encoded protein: CASSGVVRETEAFF.

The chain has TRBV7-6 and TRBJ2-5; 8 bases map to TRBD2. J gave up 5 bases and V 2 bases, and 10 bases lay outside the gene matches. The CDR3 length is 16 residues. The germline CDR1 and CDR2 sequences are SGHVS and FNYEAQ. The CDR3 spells CASSLNPGGARETQYF. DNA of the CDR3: TGTGCCAGCAGCTTAAACCCCGGGGGGGCCAGGGAGACCCAGTACTTC.